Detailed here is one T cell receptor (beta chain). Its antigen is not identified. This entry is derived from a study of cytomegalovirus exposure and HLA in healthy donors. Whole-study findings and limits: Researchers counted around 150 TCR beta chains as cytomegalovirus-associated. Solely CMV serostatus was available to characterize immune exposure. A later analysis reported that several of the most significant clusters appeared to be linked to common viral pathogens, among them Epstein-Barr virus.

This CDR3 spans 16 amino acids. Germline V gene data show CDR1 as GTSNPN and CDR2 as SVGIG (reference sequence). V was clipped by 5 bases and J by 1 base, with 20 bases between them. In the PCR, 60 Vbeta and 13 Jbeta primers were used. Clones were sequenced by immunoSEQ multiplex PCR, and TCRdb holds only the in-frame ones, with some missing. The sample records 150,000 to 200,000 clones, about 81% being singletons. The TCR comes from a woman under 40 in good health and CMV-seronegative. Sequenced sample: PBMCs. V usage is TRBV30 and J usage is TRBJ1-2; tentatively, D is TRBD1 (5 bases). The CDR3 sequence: CAWDSGTPGVNYGYTF. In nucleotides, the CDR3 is TGTGCCTGGGACTCCGGGACTCCGGGCGTTAACTATGGCTACACCTTC.